The rows below give T cell receptor beta chains drawn from one sample of a study of blood T cell repertoires in COVID-19. Repertoires were generated with immunoSEQ multiplex PCR, while TCRdb's copy carries only in-frame clones and drops some. The data show roughly 300,000 clones, more than 70% seen once. Material: PBMCs or T cells enriched from blood (not recorded which). The receptors derive from a woman in her thirties who had recovered from COVID-19. Each CDR3 is given with its conserved first and last residue. A D gene is named only where the DNA matches it firmly. Only some rows state a clone size, as once, few, many or a class for expanded clones.

NA | NA | TRBJ2-3 | TRBV19 | CASSNGDLTDTQYF | TGTGCCAGTAGTAACGGAGACCTCACAGATACGCAGTATTTT
TRBD1 | few | TRBJ1-2 | TRBV7-9 | CASSLATGQGVHGYTF | TGTGCCAGCAGCTTAGCTACGGGACAGGGAGTCCATGGCTACACCTTC
NA | NA | TRBJ1-1 | TRBV6-2/TRBV6-3 | CASSYVGYTEAFF | TGTGCCAGCAGTTACGTGGGCTACACTGAAGCTTTCTTT
NA | NA | TRBJ2-1 | TRBV6-5 | CASSHEATPYNEQFF | TGTGCCAGCAGCCACGAGGCGACTCCCTACAATGAGCAGTTCTTC
NA | NA | TRBJ1-6 | TRBV5-6 | CASSSRGGGNSPLHF | TGTGCCAGCAGCTCGAGGGGGGGAGGCAATTCACCCCTCCACTTT
TRBD1 | NA | TRBJ1-2 | TRBV19 | CASSISDRGGYGYTF | TGTGCCAGTAGTATTTCGGACAGGGGAGGGTATGGCTACACCTTC
NA | NA | TRBJ2-7 | TRBV9 | CASSPRTGTYEQYF | TGTGCCAGCAGCCCCCGAACAGGGACCTACGAGCAGTACTTC
TRBD1 | NA | TRBJ1-1 | TRBV13 | CASSLEGTGNTEAFF | TGTGCCAGCAGCTTAGAGGGGACAGGGAACACTGAAGCTTTCTTT
NA | NA | TRBJ2-5 | TRBV7-2 | CASSPRGGLETQYF | TGTGCCAGCAGCCCGCGCGGAGGGCTGGAGACCCAGTACTTC
TRBD1 | NA | TRBJ1-2 | TRBV5-1 | CASSLDRGSTYGYTF | TGCGCCAGCAGCTTAGACAGGGGCTCCACCTATGGCTACACCTTC
NA | NA | TRBJ1-1 | TRBV29-1 | CSGGRGQTNTEAFF | TGCAGCGGTGGCCGGGGACAAACGAACACTGAAGCTTTCTTT
TRBD1 | NA | TRBJ1-1 | TRBV19 | CASSGRQGWNTEAFF | TGTGCCAGTAGTGGACGACAGGGATGGAACACTGAAGCTTTCTTT
NA | NA | TRBJ2-7 | TRBV12-5 | CASGLGGWDGEQYF | TGTGCTAGTGGCCTTGGAGGGTGGGACGGGGAGCAGTACTTC
NA | NA | TRBJ2-1 | TRBV2 | CASSEGFPRDEQFF | TGTGCCAGCAGTGAAGGCTTCCCTCGGGATGAGCAGTTCTTC
NA | NA | TRBJ1-1 | TRBV10-3 | CAISEPYSRAAEAFF | TGTGCCATCAGTGAGCCCTATTCGAGGGCGGCTGAAGCTTTCTTT
NA | once | TRBJ1-2 | TRBV7-3 | CASSKQGEGGYTF | TGTGCCAGCAGTAAACAGGGTGAGGGTGGCTACACCTTC
TRBD1 | NA | TRBJ1-5 | TRBV2 | CASSQDRGRNQPQHF | TGTGCCAGCAGTCAGGACAGGGGTAGAAATCAGCCCCAGCATTTT
TRBD2 | NA | TRBJ2-3 | TRBV4-3 | CASSPGSAGGFDTQYF | TGCGCCAGCAGCCCCGGATCAGCGGGGGGGTTTGATACGCAGTATTTT
NA | NA | TRBJ2-3 | TRBV5-5 | CASSLAGADTQYF | TGTGCCAGCAGCTTGGCCGGGGCAGATACGCAGTATTTT
NA | NA | TRBJ2-7 | TRBV5-1 | CASSRATDPLSYEQYF | TGCGCCAGCAGCCGAGCCACAGACCCCCTCTCCTACGAGCAGTACTTC
TRBD1 | NA | TRBJ1-5 | TRBV5-1 | CASRPGTGNDQPQHF | TGCGCCAGCAGGCCCGGGACAGGGAACGATCAGCCCCAGCATTTT
NA | NA | TRBJ2-3 | TRBV3-1/TRBV3-2 | CASSQTRVGGYTDTQYF | TGTGCCAGCAGCCAGACCAGGGTCGGGGGTTACACAGATACGCAGTATTTT
TRBD1 | NA | TRBJ2-4 | TRBV9 | CASNPGQGGNIQYF | TGTGCCAGCAACCCCGGACAGGGGGGAAACATTCAGTACTTC
TRBD1 | NA | TRBJ2-3 | TRBV19 | CASSLPRTGGADTQYF | TGTGCCAGCAGTCTGCCCCGGACAGGGGGCGCAGATACGCAGTATTTT
TRBD1 | NA | TRBJ2-2 | TRBV4-3 | CASSPWDRGAGELFF | TGCGCCAGCAGCCCCTGGGACAGGGGGGCCGGGGAGCTGTTTTTT
NA | NA | TRBJ2-7 | TRBV5-1 | CASSLRGEAYEQYF | TGCGCCAGCAGCTTGCGTGGGGAGGCCTACGAGCAGTACTTC
NA | few | TRBJ1-2 | TRBV30 | CAWTERPGYYGYTF | TGTGCCTGGACTGAGCGTCCGGGGTACTATGGCTACACCTTC
NA | NA | TRBJ1-1 | TRBV6-5 | CASIQEGGGSTEAFF | TGTGCCAGCATCCAAGAGGGGGGCGGGAGCACTGAAGCTTTCTTT
TRBD1 | once | TRBJ1-3 | TRBV7-9 | CASSRQGAFGNTIYF | TGTGCCAGCAGCCGACAGGGGGCGTTTGGAAACACCATATATTTT
NA | NA | TRBJ1-3 | TRBV6-5 | CASRLDTYNKNTIYF | TGTGCCAGCAGACTCGACACCTACAACAAAAACACCATATATTTT
NA | NA | TRBJ2-3 | TRBV5-1 | CASSLDFSTDTQYF | TGCGCCAGCAGCTTGGACTTTAGCACAGATACGCAGTATTTT
NA | NA | TRBJ2-1 | TRBV2 | CASSELALEQFF | TGTGCCAGCAGTGAACTAGCACTTGAGCAGTTCTTC
TRBD1 | NA | TRBJ2-7 | TRBV27 | CASSSRQGSYEQYF | TGTGCCAGCAGTTCCCGACAGGGTTCCTACGAGCAGTACTTC
TRBD1 | NA | TRBJ1-2 | TRBV4-1 | CASSQVGGLGGYGYTF | TGCGCCAGCAGCCAAGTAGGGGGCTTGGGGGGCTATGGCTACACCTTC
NA | NA | TRBJ1-2 | TRBV6-1 | CASSEDFGRVVYYGYTF | TGTGCCAGCAGTGAAGACTTTGGGAGGGTTGTTTACTATGGCTACACCTTC
TRBD1 | NA | TRBJ1-1 | TRBV28 | CASSRTGGGRGAFF | TGTGCCAGCAGCAGGACAGGGGGCGGACGTGGAGCTTTCTTT
TRBD1 | few | TRBJ1-2 | TRBV19 | CASWDRTGYTF | TGTGCCAGCTGGGACAGGACGGGCTACACCTTC
NA | NA | TRBJ2-3 | TRBV6-2/TRBV6-3 | CASSYLLRDTQYF | TGTGCCAGCAGTTACTTACTGCGGGATACGCAGTATTTT
TRBD1 | NA | TRBJ1-4 | TRBV7-9 | CASSSFDRAANEKLFF | TGTGCCAGCAGCTCTTTCGACAGGGCCGCTAATGAAAAACTGTTTTTT
TRBD1 | once | TRBJ2-7 | TRBV6-6 | CASSSTRTGGTKQYF | TGTGCCAGCAGTTCCACCCGGACAGGGGGCACGAAGCAGTACTTC
NA | NA | TRBJ1-2 | TRBV19 | CASSISPTGFYGYTF | TGTGCCAGTAGTATAAGCCCGACAGGATTCTATGGCTACACCTTC